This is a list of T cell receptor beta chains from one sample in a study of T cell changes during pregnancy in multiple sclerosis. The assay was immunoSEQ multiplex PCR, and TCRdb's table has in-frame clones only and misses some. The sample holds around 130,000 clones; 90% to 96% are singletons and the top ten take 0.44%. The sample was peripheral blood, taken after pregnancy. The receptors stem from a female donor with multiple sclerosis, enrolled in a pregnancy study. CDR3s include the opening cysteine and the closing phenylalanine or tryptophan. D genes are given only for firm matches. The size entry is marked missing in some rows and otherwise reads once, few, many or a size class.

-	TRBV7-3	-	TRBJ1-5	CASSLFRGESYSNQPQHF	TGTGCCAGCAGCTTATTCAGGGGAGAGTCCTATAGCAATCAGCCCCAGCATTTT
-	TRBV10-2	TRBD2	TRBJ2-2	CASSGVAGVANTGELFF	TGCGCCAGCAGCGGTGTTGCGGGAGTCGCGAACACCGGGGAGCTGTTTTTT
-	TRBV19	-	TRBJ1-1	CASSIDLIGRRNTEAFF	TGTGCCAGTAGTATAGATCTGATAGGGAGGAGGAACACTGAAGCTTTCTTT
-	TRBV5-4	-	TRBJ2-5	CASSTPSGQETQYF	TGTGCCAGCAGCACCCCCAGCGGCCAAGAGACCCAGTACTTC
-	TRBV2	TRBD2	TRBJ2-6	CASRRLAGGNSGANVLTF	TGTGCCAGCAGGAGATTAGCGGGAGGAAACTCTGGGGCCAACGTCCTGACTTTC
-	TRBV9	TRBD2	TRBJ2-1	CASSVEGLAGGTYNEQFF	TGTGCCAGCAGCGTAGAGGGACTAGCGGGAGGAACCTACAATGAGCAGTTCTTC
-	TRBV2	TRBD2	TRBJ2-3	CASKARGGDTQYF	TGTGCCAGCAAGGCCCGGGGGGGAGATACGCAGTATTTT
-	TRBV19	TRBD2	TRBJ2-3	CASSPAGVDTQYF	TGTGCCAGTAGTCCAGCGGGAGTAGATACGCAGTATTTT
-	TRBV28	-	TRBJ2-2	CASSSLQTASNTGELFF	TGTGCCAGCAGTTCGCTCCAGACAGCTTCGAACACCGGGGAGCTGTTTTTT
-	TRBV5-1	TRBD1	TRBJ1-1	CASSSRTGANTEAFF	TGCGCCAGCAGCAGTCGGACAGGGGCGAACACTGAAGCTTTCTTT
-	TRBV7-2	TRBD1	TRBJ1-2	CASSNDREAGYTF	TGTGCCAGCAGTAACGACAGGGAAGCTGGCTACACCTTC
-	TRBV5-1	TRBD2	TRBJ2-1	CASSLVGLVPYNEQFF	TGCGCCAGCAGCTTGGTGGGACTAGTTCCCTACAATGAGCAGTTCTTC
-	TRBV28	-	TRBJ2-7	CASSEMRPVYEQYF	TGTGCCAGCAGTGAAATGAGGCCAGTCTACGAGCAGTACTTC
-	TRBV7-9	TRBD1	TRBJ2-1	CASSPSGQRLFYNEQFF	TGTGCCAGCAGCCCCTCGGGACAGAGACTATTCTACAATGAGCAGTTCTTC
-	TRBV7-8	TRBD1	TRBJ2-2	CASSLSTGSGGELFF	TGTGCCAGCAGCCTATCGACAGGGTCCGGCGGGGAGCTGTTTTTT
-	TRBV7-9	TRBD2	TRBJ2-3	CASSLGRTSGTGDTQYF	TGTGCCAGCAGCTTAGGGAGGACTAGCGGGACCGGTGATACGCAGTATTTT
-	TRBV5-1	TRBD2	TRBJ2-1	CASSLAPPGTSGRSSYNEQFF	TGCGCCAGCAGCTTGGCCCCTCCGGGGACTAGCGGGAGAAGCTCCTACAATGAGCAGTTCTTC
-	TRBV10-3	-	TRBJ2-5	CASGGTQETQYF	TGTGCTTCGGGGGGCACGCAAGAGACCCAGTACTTC
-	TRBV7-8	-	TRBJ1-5	CASSLEPPYQPQHF	TGTGCCAGCAGCTTAGAGCCCCCTTATCAGCCCCAGCATTTT
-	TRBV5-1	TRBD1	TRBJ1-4	CASSPPGQYEKLFF	TGCGCCAGCAGCCCCCCGGGACAGTATGAAAAACTGTTTTTT
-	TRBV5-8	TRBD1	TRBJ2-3	CASSSSGGSTDTQYF	TGTGCCAGCAGCTCGTCAGGGGGTAGCACAGATACGCAGTATTTT
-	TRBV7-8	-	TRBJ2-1	CASSPTGGASYNEQFF	TGTGCCAGCAGCCCCACCGGTGGGGCGAGTTACAATGAGCAGTTCTTC
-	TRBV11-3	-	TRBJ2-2	CASSLVRNTGELFF	TGTGCCAGCAGCTTAGTTAGGAACACCGGGGAGCTGTTTTTT
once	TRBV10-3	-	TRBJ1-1	CAISGIGGSTEAFF	TGTGCCATCAGTGGTATAGGGGGAAGCACTGAAGCTTTCTTT
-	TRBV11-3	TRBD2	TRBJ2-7	CASSLGAGGLQYF	TGTGCCAGCAGCTTAGGTGCGGGAGGTTTGCAGTACTTC
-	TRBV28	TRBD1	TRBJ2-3	CASSFGTGRDTQYF	TGTGCCAGCAGTTTCGGGACAGGGCGTGATACGCAGTATTTT
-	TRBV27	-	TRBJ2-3	CASNSPYTDTQYF	TGTGCCAGCAACTCTCCTTACACAGATACGCAGTATTTT
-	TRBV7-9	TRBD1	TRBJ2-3	CASSSTGVATDTQYF	TGTGCCAGCAGCTCCACAGGGGTGGCCACAGATACGCAGTATTTT
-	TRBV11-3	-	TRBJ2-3	CASSLENGQRGTDTQYF	TGTGCCAGCAGCTTGGAAAACGGACAGCGAGGCACAGATACGCAGTATTTT
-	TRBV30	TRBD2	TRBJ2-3	CAWSRLAFTDTQYF	TGTGCCTGGAGCAGACTAGCGTTCACAGATACGCAGTATTTT
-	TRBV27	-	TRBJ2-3	CASSPVGTGTDTQYF	TGTGCCAGCAGCCCCGTGGGCACAGGCACAGATACGCAGTATTTT
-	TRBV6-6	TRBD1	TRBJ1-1	CASRDRDRENTEAFF	TGTGCCAGCAGGGACCGGGACAGGGAGAACACTGAAGCTTTCTTT
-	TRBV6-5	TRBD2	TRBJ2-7	CASGASGSYEQYF	TGTGCCAGCGGGGCTAGCGGCTCCTACGAGCAGTACTTC